This T cell receptor (beta chain) was found in a study of kidney transplant recipient with SARS-CoV-2 infection. This clonotype has at least ten counts. TCRdb itself ran the reads through MiXCR, one entry per CDR3 protein. Here the sample spans roughly 230,000 distinct CDR3 sequences, about 30% being singletons. V lost 2 bases and J lost 0, with 9 bases in between. Germline V CDR1 and CDR2: SGHRS, YFSETQ. The CDR3 spans 14 residues. The V gene is TRBV5-1, the J gene TRBJ2-7; D may be TRBD1 (6 bases). Source: a blood sample, taken at baseline and on day 111 from a kidney transplant recipient. The source of this sequence is a male patient between 25 and 40 years old who had COVID-19 and was a kidney transplant recipient. Some T cells may be transferred from the graft donor. The DNA for the CDR3 is TGCGCCAGCAGCTTTGTGGACAGCTCCTACGAGCAGTACTTC. Its protein is CASSFVDSSYEQYF.